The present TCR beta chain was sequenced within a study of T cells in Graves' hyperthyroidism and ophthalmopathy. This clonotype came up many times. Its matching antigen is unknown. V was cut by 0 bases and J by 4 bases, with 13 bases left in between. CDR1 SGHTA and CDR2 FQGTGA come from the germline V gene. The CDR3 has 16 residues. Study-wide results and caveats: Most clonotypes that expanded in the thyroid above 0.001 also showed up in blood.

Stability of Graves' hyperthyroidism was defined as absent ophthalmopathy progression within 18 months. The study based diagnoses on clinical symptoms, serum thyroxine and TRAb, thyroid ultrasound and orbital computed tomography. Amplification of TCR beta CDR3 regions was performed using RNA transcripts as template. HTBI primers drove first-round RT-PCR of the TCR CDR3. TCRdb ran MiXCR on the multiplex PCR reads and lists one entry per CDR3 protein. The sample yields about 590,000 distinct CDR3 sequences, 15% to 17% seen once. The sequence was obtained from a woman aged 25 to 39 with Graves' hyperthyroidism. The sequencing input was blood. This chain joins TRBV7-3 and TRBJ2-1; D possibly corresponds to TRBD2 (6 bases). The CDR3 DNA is TGTGCCAGCAGCTTAACTTCCGGGAGCGGTTACAATGAGCAGTTCTTC. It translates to CASSLTSGSGYNEQFF.